This TCR beta chain was obtained from a study of blood T cell repertoires in COVID-19. About the study: The origin of the acute and convalescent COVID-19 samples was the United States, Italy and Spain. Sample material is recorded as cDNA or gDNA derived from T cells, B-cell-depleted T cells, or PBMCs.

In the source study's methods: Scientists estimated how many nucleated cells there were by amplifying reference gene primers. TCRdb's copy holds only in-frame clones and misses some; the assay was immunoSEQ multiplex PCR. The DNA gave D and trimming, while V, J and clone size come from that table. The sample holds about 350,000 clones, about nine tenths seen once. Seattle cases were enrolled at active infection and followed longitudinally. The CDR3 length is 17 residues. With V trimmed by 0 bases and J by 4 bases, 9 bases remained unmatched. CDR1 and CDR2 from the germline V gene are SGHVS and FNYEAQ.

Sequenced sample: peripheral blood. The chain links TRBV7-6 to TRBJ2-7; the match to TRBD2 covers 10 bases. The TCR was taken from a woman aged 70-85 years with COVID-19, enrolled during active disease. DNA for the CDR3: TGTGCCAGCAGCTTAGCGGGCCAGCGGGGGGGTGTATACGAGCAGTACTTC. Residues: CASSLAGQRGGVYEQYF. Based on the CDR3 plus reference TRBV7-6 and TRBJ2-7, the full variable domain is GAGVSQSPRYKVTKRGQDVALRCDPISGHVSLYWYRQALGQGPEFLTYFNYEAQQDKSGLPNDRFSAERPEGSISTLTIQRTEQRDSAMYRCASSLAGQRGGVYEQYFGPGTRLTVT.